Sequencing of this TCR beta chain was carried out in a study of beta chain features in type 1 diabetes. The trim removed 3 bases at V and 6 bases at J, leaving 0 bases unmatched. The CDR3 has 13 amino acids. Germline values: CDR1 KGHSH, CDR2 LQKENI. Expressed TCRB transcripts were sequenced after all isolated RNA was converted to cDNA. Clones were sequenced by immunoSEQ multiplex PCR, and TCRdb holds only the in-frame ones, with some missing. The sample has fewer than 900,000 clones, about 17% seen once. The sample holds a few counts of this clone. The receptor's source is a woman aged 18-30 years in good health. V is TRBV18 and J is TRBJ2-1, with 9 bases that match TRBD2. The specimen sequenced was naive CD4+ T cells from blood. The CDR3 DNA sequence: TGTGCCAGCTCACCGACTAGCGGCAATGAGCAGTTCTTC. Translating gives CASSPTSGNEQFF.